What follows are 21 T cell receptor beta chains derived from one specimen sequenced in a study of blood T cell repertoires in COVID-19. TCRdb's table, derived via immunoSEQ multiplex PCR, lists solely in-frame clones and lacks some. The table records about 110,000 clones, around 86% of them present only once. Specimen: peripheral blood. These receptors were taken from a woman aged 70-85 years with acute or convalescent COVID-19.

The V call is TRBV7-8, the J call TRBJ1-2; no clear D gene. The CDR3 is 12 amino acids. Germline CDR1 and CDR2: SGHVS and FQNEAQ. Trimming removed 5 bases at V and 12 bases at J, with 16 bases between. Here the CDR3 DNA reads TGTGCCAGCAGCCCGGAGTCGCTTCAAAACACCTTC. This translates into CASSPESLQNTF. The whole variable domain, remainder taken from reference TRBV7-8 and TRBJ1-2, is GAGVSQSPRYKVAKRGQDVALRCDPISGHVSLFWYQQALGQGPEFLTYFQNEAQLDKSGLPSDRFFAERPEGSVSTLKIQRTQQEDSAVYLCASSPESLQNTFGSGTRLTVV.

The V gene is TRBV27, the J gene TRBJ1-2; D remains ambiguous. Germline V gene data show CDR1 as MNHEY and CDR2 as SMNVEV (reference sequence). Trimming removed 3 bases from V and 8 bases from J, with 16 bases in between. This CDR3 is 14 amino acids long. In DNA form, the CDR3 reads TGTGCCAGCAGTTTGGGCAGCGGTTCGTGGGGCTACACCTTC. Translated: CASSLGSGSWGYTF.

The chain combines TRBV9 with TRBJ1-6, with D tentatively TRBD1 (6 bases). V was shortened by 3 bases and J by 7 bases, with 17 bases between the two germline ends. Germline CDR1 is SGDLS and CDR2 is YYNGEE. The CDR3 contains 16 residues. The CDR3 loop is CASSARQGRQNSPLHF. Written as DNA, the CDR3 is TGTGCCAGCAGCGCCCGGCAGGGGCGGCAGAATTCACCCCTCCACTTT.

This clone was recorded only once. The CDR3 sequence: CASSVDGRGGSDGYTF. The DNA of the CDR3 is TGTGCCAGCAGCGTGGATGGCAGGGGAGGGTCAGATGGCTACACCTTC. The chain employs TRBV9 and TRBJ1-2; D might be TRBD1 (6 bases). Between the trimmed V and J ends, which lost 2 bases and 6 bases, there was a span of 20 bases. Germline assignment: CDR1 SGDLS and CDR2 YYNGEE. The CDR3 runs to 16 residues.

This clone was counted a few times. V and J are TRBV7-2 and TRBJ2-5, with 13 positions matching TRBD2. The CDR3 has 15 amino acids. The V and J ends lost 5 bases and 6 bases, in that order; junction bases with no gene match: 6. Per germline, CDR1 SGHTA and CDR2 FQGNSA. CDR3 protein: CASSRTSGRSQTQYF. In DNA form, the CDR3 reads TGTGCCAGCAGCCGGACTAGCGGGAGATCGCAGACCCAGTACTTC. Complete variable domain (other parts from reference TRBV7-2 and TRBJ2-5): GAGVSQSPSNKVTEKGKDVELRCDPISGHTALYWYRQSLGQGLEFLIYFQGNSAPDKSGLPSDRFSAERTGGSVSTLTIQRTQQEDSAVYLCASSRTSGRSQTQYFGPGTRLLVL.

The chain couples TRBV6-2 or TRBV6-3 to TRBJ2-5; D may be TRBD2 (5 bases). V lost 4 bases to trimming and J lost 5 bases, with 8 bases between them. The germline gives CDR1 MNHEY, CDR2 SVGEGT. This CDR3 comprises 12 residues. The CDR3 nucleotides are TGTGCCAGCAGTTGGACTTTTGAGACCCAGTACTTC. Translated: CASSWTFETQYF.

The chain has TRBV10-3 and TRBJ2-4; D call uncertain. V lost 3 bases to trimming and J lost 0 bases, with 6 bases between them. Germline CDR1 is ENHRY and CDR2 is SYGVKD. The CDR3 runs 14 residues. CDR3 DNA sequence: TGTGCCATCAGTGATCCGGGAGCCAAAAACATTCAGTACTTC. It translates to CAISDPGAKNIQYF.

The rearrangement links TRBV6-5 to TRBJ2-2; 8 bases agree with TRBD1. In germline, CDR1 is MNHEY, CDR2 SVGAGI. J was trimmed by 6 bases and V by 6 bases; bases with no gene match: 9. The CDR3 runs to 15 residues. CDR3 bases: TGTGCCAGCAGCGAGACAGGGGTCGTTTCCGGGGAGCTGTTTTTT. Protein sequence: CASSETGVVSGELFF.

This chain connects TRBV6-5 to TRBJ2-5; perhaps TRBD2 as D (6 bases). CDR1 and CDR2 (germline): MNHEY, SVGAGI. The CDR3 spans 15 residues. V was trimmed by 6 bases and J by 5 bases, leaving 19 bases between them. CDR3 region: CASRSGTLGRETQYF. The DNA for the CDR3 is TGTGCCAGCAGATCCGGGACTCTTGGTCGGGAGACCCAGTACTTC.

The CDR3 coding sequence is TGCGCCAGCAGCCGAGCAGCGGACAGTCAGCCGAGCTCCTATAATTCACCCCTCCACTTT. This codes for CASSRAADSQPSSYNSPLHF. The chain carries TRBV4-3 and TRBJ1-6, with D perhaps matching TRBD1 (6 bases). The CDR3 contains 20 residues. With 4 bases removed from V and 0 bases from J, the gap between germline ends came to 22 bases. The germline V gene encodes CDR1 LGHNA and CDR2 YSLEER.

This chain uses TRBV6-5 with TRBJ1-1, with TRBD1 as a possible D gene (6 bases). The CDR3 is 13 residues long. V was trimmed by 7 bases and J by 2 bases, leaving 11 bases between them. Per the germline V gene, CDR1 is MNHEY and CDR2 is SVGAGI. The CDR3 coding sequence is TGTGCCAGCAAGTGGACAGATAACACTGAAGCTTTCTTT. Its protein product is CASKWTDNTEAFF.

The chain links TRBV9 to TRBJ2-2; no definite D call. The length of the CDR3 is 17 residues. Trimming took off 0 bases at V and 0 bases at J, with 12 bases between the two ends. Germline lookup yields CDR1 SGDLS and CDR2 YYNGEE. CDR3: CASSVAYTQPNTGELFF. The DNA for the CDR3 is TGTGCCAGCAGCGTAGCTTACACCCAACCGAACACCGGGGAGCTGTTTTTT.

The rearrangement links TRBV28 to TRBJ1-2; D is perhaps TRBD1 (5 bases). The germline V and J ends were trimmed by 8 bases and 7 bases, with 23 bases remaining between them. The CDR3 is 15 residues long. Germline CDR1 and CDR2: MDHEN and SYDVKM. The CDR3 nucleotides read TGTGCCAGCCTGGGGGTAGCGGGAACGGCCCGTGGCTACACCTTC. Protein product: CASLGVAGTARGYTF.

The chain employs TRBV3-1 (or the pseudogene TRBV3-2) and TRBJ2-4; TRBD2 might be the D (6 bases). Germline values: CDR1 LGHDT, CDR2 YNNKEL (reference sequence). The CDR3 contains 15 residues. The ends were cut back, 2 bases at V and 0 bases at J, with 8 bases in the middle. DNA of the CDR3: TGTGCCAGCAGCCAACCGGGGGTAGCCAAAAACATTCAGTACTTC. Translated: CASSQPGVAKNIQYF.

V is TRBV5-5 and J is TRBJ1-6, with a possible D match to TRBD1 (6 bases). Looked up from germline, CDR1 is SGHKS and CDR2 is YYEKEE (reference sequence). V dropped 2 bases and J dropped 2 bases, with 11 bases sitting between them. This CDR3 spans 16 amino acids. The CDR3 DNA sequence: TGTGCCAGCAGCTTTTTGGGGGCGGCCTATAATTCACCCCTCCACTTT. Protein: CASSFLGAAYNSPLHF.

With respect to this clone: Mismatch with germline at one junction end may stem from a read error. The chain is built from TRBV7-7 and TRBJ2-2, with unresolved D. The CDR3 runs 16 residues. Looked up from germline, CDR1 is SSHAT and CDR2 is FNYEAQ (reference sequence). DNA of the CDR3: TGTGCTAGCAGCTTAGTTCCGGTTCTTAACACCGGGGAGCTGTTTTTT. This gives the protein CASSLVPVLNTGELFF. The variable domain in full, with the rest retrieved from reference TRBV7-7 and TRBJ2-2, is GAGVSQSPRYKVTKRGQDVTLRCDPISSHATLYWYQQALGQGPEFLTYFNYEAQPDKSGLPSDRFSAERPEGSISTLTIQRTEQRDSAMYRCASSLVPVLNTGELFFGEGSRLTVL.

V and J are TRBV6-6 and TRBJ1-1, with 8 bases that match TRBD1. The CDR3 contains 13 residues. CDR1 and CDR2 (germline): MNHNY, SVGAGI (reference sequence). J gave up 5 bases and V 7 bases, and 6 bases lay outside the gene matches. CDR3 DNA sequence: TGTGCCAGCACCAAGGACAGGGCTACTGAAGCTTTCTTT. Amino acids: CASTKDRATEAFF.

The CDR3 nucleotides are TGTGCCAGCAGTGAGTGGGCAGATAATCAGCCCCAGCATTTT. It yields the protein CASSEWADNQPQHF. The chain links TRBV2 to TRBJ1-5; D is unresolved. The CDR3 is made up of 14 amino acids. CDR1 and CDR2 (germline): SNHLY, FYNNEI. Trimming removed 3 bases at V and 4 bases at J, with 10 bases between.

J is TRBJ1-6 and V is TRBV6-7, with 9 bases identical to TRBD1. TRBV6-7 is identified as an open reading frame with a role that is uncertain. Trimming took 6 bases from V and 8 from J; bases not matched to a gene: 11. The CDR3 consists of 16 residues. In nucleotides, the CDR3 is TGTGCCAGCAGCTGTGGGACAGGGCCATTCTATTCACCCCTCCACTTT. Encoded protein: CASSCGTGPFYSPLHF.

The V and J genes are TRBV6-2 or TRBV6-3 and TRBJ2-3; TRBD2 aligns across 9 bases. Looked up from germline, CDR1 is MNHEY and CDR2 is SVGEGT. This CDR3 has 17 amino acids. Germline trimming cut 0 bases from V and 4 bases from J; bases unmatched to any gene: 8. The CDR3 reads CASSYSVLGLAADTQYF. CDR3 bases: TGTGCCAGCAGTTACTCGGTCCTGGGACTAGCCGCAGATACGCAGTATTTT.

This sequence joins TRBV19 and TRBJ2-4, with D possibly matching TRBD2 (6 bases). Per the germline V gene, CDR1 is LNHDA and CDR2 is SQIVND (reference sequence). This CDR3 contains 13 residues. V lost 11 bases, J lost 1 base, and 12 bases lay in between. CDR3 loop: CASRAGAKNIQYF. The CDR3 DNA reads TGTGCCTCTAGGGCGGGGGCCAAAAACATTCAGTACTTC.